Shown below are 24 T cell receptor beta chains from a single sample sequenced in a study of CD8+ T cells in alopecia areata. As to treatment: oral pan-JAK inhibitor, 5-10 mg twice daily. The sequencing template was cDNA reverse transcribed from extracted RNA. Assay: immunoSEQ multiplex PCR; the TCRdb copy retains only in-frame clones and omits some. The table includes roughly 200,000 clones, 58% detected once. The specimen was CD8+ T cells sorted from blood, collected at week 24, from a patient treated with tofacitinib. The receptor set was obtained from a human donor with alopecia areata.

The V and J genes are TRBV30 and TRBJ2-5; 7 positions agree with TRBD2. Germline CDR1 reads GTSNPN; CDR2 reads SVGIG (reference sequence). The V and J ends lost 7 bases and 1 base, in that order; junction bases with no gene match: 6. The length of the CDR3 is 13 residues. CDR3: CAFRGETQETQYF. CDR3 in DNA: TGTGCCTTCCGGGGGGAGACCCAAGAGACCCAGTACTTC.

The J gene is TRBJ2-3, the V gene TRBV5-6, with 14 bases fitting TRBD2. Germline V gene lookup returns CDR1 SGHDT and CDR2 YYEEEE. The CDR3 extends over 16 amino acids. V lost 4 bases and J lost 3; bases outside the gene matches: 4. This CDR3 is CASSLRLAGGTDTQYF. CDR3 in DNA: TGTGCCAGCAGCCTAAGACTAGCGGGGGGGACAGATACGCAGTATTTT.

This clone was found a few times. This chain connects TRBV5-6 to TRBJ2-7; 13 bases agree with TRBD2. This CDR3 region has 15 residues. Germline CDR1 reads SGHDT; CDR2 reads YYEEEE. V was pared by 6 bases and J by 6 bases, with 9 bases of the junction left unmatched. CDR3 DNA sequence: TGTGCCAGCACCGAACTAGCGGGGGGGCATTTCGAGCAGTACTTC. The encoded protein is CASTELAGGHFEQYF.

This clone was observed a few times. The rearrangement uses TRBV6-5 and TRBJ1-4; D remains unclear. Trimming pared 0 bases from V and 7 bases from J, leaving 15 bases between. The CDR3 is made up of 16 amino acids. The germline CDR1 and CDR2 sequences are MNHEY and SVGAGI. The CDR3 spells CASSYSIGPRSEKLFF. CDR3 DNA: TGTGCCAGCAGTTACTCGATAGGCCCGAGGAGTGAAAAACTGTTTTTT.

V usage is TRBV13 and J usage is TRBJ2-4; 8 bases match TRBD1. Per the germline V gene, CDR1 is PRHDT and CDR2 is FYEKMQ (reference sequence). After removal of 5 bases from V and 1 base from J, the junction contained 7 bases not matched to a gene. This CDR3 region has 16 residues. In nucleotides, the CDR3 is TGTGCCAGCAGCGGAAGACAGGGGCTTGCCAAAAACATTCAGTACTTC. It is translated as CASSGRQGLAKNIQYF. The variable domain in full, completed from reference TRBV13 and TRBJ2-4, reads AAGVIQSPRHLIKEKRETATLKCYPIPRHDTVYWYQQGPGQDPQFLISFYEKMQSDKGSIPDRFSAQQFSDYHSELNMSSLELGDSALYFCASSGRQGLAKNIQYFGAGTRLSVL.

The genes are TRBV5-6 and TRBJ2-3; TRBD2 matches at 10 bases. Germline values: CDR1 SGHDT, CDR2 YYEEEE. CDR3 length: 16 amino acids. J lost 3 bases, V lost 0 bases, and 4 bases had no gene match. CDR3 DNA: TGTGCCAGCAGCTTGGAACTAGCGGGGTGGACAGATACGCAGTATTTT. This codes for CASSLELAGWTDTQYF. Looking up the rest from reference TRBV5-6 and TRBJ2-3 gives the full variable domain: DAGVTQSPTHLIKTRGQQVTLRCSPKSGHDTVSWYQQALGQGPQFIFQYYEEEERQRGNFPDRFSGHQFPNYSSELNVNALLLGDSALYLCASSLELAGWTDTQYFGPGTRLTVL.

This clone was found once. V and J are TRBV2 and TRBJ2-7; 11 bases map to TRBD2. Losses at the gene ends were 6 bases for V and 2 bases for J; bases not matched to a gene: 6. CDR3 size: 15 residues. Germline-derived CDR1 and CDR2 are SNHLY and FYNNEI. The CDR3 nucleotides read TGTGCCAGCAGAGAGACTAGCGGGGAAGCCTACGAGCAGTACTTC. Residues: CASRETSGEAYEQYF.

The chain uses TRBV27 and TRBJ1-6; D ambiguous. V dropped 5 bases and J dropped 7 bases, with 6 bases sitting between them. The germline gives CDR1 MNHEY, CDR2 SMNVEV (reference sequence). The CDR3 length is 12 residues. CDR3 loop: CASSPGNSPLHF. CDR3 in DNA: TGTGCCAGCAGTCCGGGGAATTCACCCCTCCACTTT.

V and J are TRBV7-2 and TRBJ2-5, with D possibly being TRBD1 (5 bases). Deletions cut 0 bases from V and 5 bases from J, with 13 bases between. Looked up from germline, CDR1 is SGHTA and CDR2 is FQGNSA. The CDR3 has 15 amino acids. The CDR3 is CASSLAVSGYETQYF. CDR3 nucleotides: TGTGCCAGCAGCTTAGCTGTGTCAGGGTACGAGACCCAGTACTTC.

The chain recombines TRBV5-6 with TRBJ1-5; D ambiguous. This CDR3 comprises 12 residues. CDR1 SGHDT and CDR2 YYEEEE come from the germline V gene. Trimming removed 0 bases at V and 11 bases at J, with 9 bases between. The CDR3 reads CASSLGRSTQHF. The CDR3 coding sequence is TGTGCCAGCAGCTTGGGCCGCTCGACCCAGCATTTT.

The chain combines TRBV30 with TRBJ1-1; 8 nucleotides match TRBD1. This CDR3 contains 14 residues. The V gene end was trimmed by 5 bases and the J gene end by 0 bases; junction bases not matched to a gene: 5. The germline CDR1 and CDR2 sequences are GTSNPN and SVGIG (reference sequence). CDR3: CAWRRTGMNTEAFF. Here the CDR3 DNA reads TGTGCCTGGCGGCGGACAGGGATGAACACTGAAGCTTTCTTT. Supplemented by reference TRBV30 and TRBJ1-1, the full variable domain reads SQTIHQWPATLVQPVGSPLSLECTVEGTSNPNLYWYRQAAGRGLQLLFYSVGIGQISSEVPQNLSASRPQDRQFILSSKKLLLSDSGFYLCAWRRTGMNTEAFFGQGTRLTVV.

The rearrangement links TRBV10-3 to TRBJ1-4, with D unresolved. The V and J ends lost 4 bases and 8 bases respectively, with 11 bases between them. CDR1 and CDR2 (germline): ENHRY, SYGVKD. The CDR3 is 13 residues long. The CDR3: CAISVEQTEKLFF. CDR3 nucleotides: TGTGCCATCAGTGTGGAACAGACAGAAAAACTGTTTTTT.

This clone was seen just once. The V and J genes are TRBV11-2 and TRBJ2-1; 12 positions match TRBD2. CDR3 size: 14 residues. From germline, CDR1 is SGHAT and CDR2 FQNNGV. Trimming cost V 8 bases and J 4 bases; bases outside gene matches: 3. CDR3 sequence (DNA): TGTGCCAGCGGGGGGACTAGCGGGTACAATGAGCAGTTCTTC. This translates into CASGGTSGYNEQFF. Looking up the rest from reference TRBV11-2 and TRBJ2-1 gives the full variable domain: EAGVAQSPRYKIIEKRQSVAFWCNPISGHATLYWYQQILGQGPKLLIQFQNNGVVDDSQLPKDRFSAERLKGVDSTLKIQPAKLEDSAVYLCASGGTSGYNEQFFGPGTRLTVL.

A note on this clone: The final CDR3 position lacks the conserved phenylalanine or tryptophan, pointing to a likely read error. The limits of the CDR3 on the DNA are not certain, so only TCRdb's listed CDR3 is given. The chain employs TRBV5-5 and TRBJ1-2; whether TRBD1, the table's D call, matches the DNA was not checked. Germline V gene data show CDR1 as SGHKS and CDR2 as YYEKEE (reference sequence). Including both end residues, the CDR3 is 11 amino acids long. This CDR3 is CASSQQDRKTY.

The chain joins TRBV7-8 to TRBJ1-1; D is unresolved. The CDR3 covers 13 residues. The V and J ends lost 4 bases and 4 bases respectively, with 10 bases between them. Germline-derived CDR1 and CDR2 are SGHVS and FQNEAQ. The CDR3 nucleotides are TGTGCCAGCAGCTACGGACGAGGCACTGAAGCTTTCTTT. Translating it yields CASSYGRGTEAFF.

The chain employs TRBV29-1 and TRBJ1-2; 10 bases match TRBD1. Germline V gene data show CDR1 as SQVTM and CDR2 as ANQGSEA. With V trimmed by 2 bases and J by 3 bases, 6 bases remained unmatched. The CDR3 has 15 amino acids. This chain's CDR3 is CSVEPGQGIDYGYTF. In DNA, the CDR3 is TGCAGCGTTGAACCGGGACAGGGGATCGACTATGGCTACACCTTC. Filled out from reference TRBV29-1 and TRBJ1-2, the complete variable domain reads SAVISQKPSRDICQRGTSLTIQCQVDSQVTMMFWYRQQPGQSLTLIATANQGSEATYESGFVIDKFPISRPNLTFSTLTVSNMSPEDSSIYLCSVEPGQGIDYGYTFGSGTRLTVV.

This clone was picked up a small number of times. V gene TRBV19 combines with J gene TRBJ2-7; the D gene is possibly TRBD2 (5 bases). CDR3 length equals 13 residues. Germline assignment: CDR1 LNHDA and CDR2 SQIVND (reference sequence). The V end lost 1 base, the J end lost 3 bases, and 7 bases lay between the germline ends. CDR3 sequence reads: CASSIGEGYEQYF. In DNA form, the CDR3 reads TGTGCCAGTAGTATAGGAGAGGGCTACGAGCAGTACTTC.

This chain connects TRBV9 to TRBJ1-1; a weak D match, TRBD1 (6 bases). The CDR3 length is 15 residues. V was cut by 0 bases and J by 1 base, with 10 bases left in between. Germline V gives CDR1 SGDLS, CDR2 YYNGEE. The CDR3 spells CASSVAGQTNTEAFF. CDR3 nucleotides: TGTGCCAGCAGCGTAGCCGGACAGACGAACACTGAAGCTTTCTTT.

This clone was seen a handful of times. The chain carries TRBV27 and TRBJ1-4; D gene unclear. V was cut by 3 bases and J by 2 bases, with 7 bases left in between. The CDR3 sequence is 14 residues long. CDR1 is MNHEY and CDR2 is SMNVEV in the germline V gene (reference sequence). The CDR3 DNA sequence: TGTGCCAGCAGTTTCGGGTTCACTAATGAAAAACTGTTTTTT. It encodes CASSFGFTNEKLFF. The entire variable domain, with the rest obtained from reference TRBV27 and TRBJ1-4, is as follows: EAQVTQNPRYLITVTGKKLTVTCSQNMNHEYMSWYRQDPGLGLRQIYYSMNVEVTDKGDVPEGYKVSRKEKRNFPLILESPSPNQTSLYFCASSFGFTNEKLFFGSGTQLSVL.

The chain joins TRBV5-6 to TRBJ2-3, with D tentatively TRBD2 (7 bases). Trimming pared 4 bases from V and 0 bases from J, leaving 12 bases between. Germline V gives CDR1 SGHDT, CDR2 YYEEEE. The CDR3 is made up of 15 amino acids. The CDR3 region is CASSREGGSTDTQYF. Written as DNA, the CDR3 is TGTGCCAGCAGCAGGGAGGGGGGGAGCACAGATACGCAGTATTTT.

This rearrangement joins TRBV30 to TRBJ1-1; no clear D. The V end lost 2 bases, the J end lost 1 base, and 11 bases lay between the germline ends. Germline-derived CDR1 and CDR2 are GTSNPN and SVGIG (reference sequence). This CDR3 spans 14 amino acids. The CDR3 coding sequence is TGTGCCTGGAGTACCCCCCCGAGGAACACTGAAGCTTTCTTT. As protein: CAWSTPPRNTEAFF.

This clone was recorded a few times. This rearrangement joins TRBV13 to TRBJ1-5; D call uncertain. CDR1 is PRHDT and CDR2 is FYEKMQ in the germline V gene (reference sequence). CDR3 length: 14 amino acids. Deletions cut 5 bases from V and 5 bases from J, with 13 bases between. DNA of the CDR3: TGTGCCAGCAGCCTGAAAGGTCCCTATCAGCCCCAGCATTTT. It codes for CASSLKGPYQPQHF.

This chain links TRBV11-2 with TRBJ2-3; D remains ambiguous. In germline, CDR1 is SGHAT, CDR2 FQNNGV. V lost 1 base, J lost 5 bases, and 4 bases lay in between. CDR3 size: 12 residues. CDR3 protein: CASSLALDTQYF. As DNA, the CDR3 is TGTGCCAGCAGCTTAGCCCTAGATACGCAGTATTTT.

Regarding this clone: A junction boundary mismatches the germline segment, possibly from a read error. The V gene is TRBV6-6, the J gene TRBJ2-7; D possibly corresponds to TRBD1 (6 bases). The germline V gene encodes CDR1 MNHNY and CDR2 SVGAGI (reference sequence). CDR3 length: 15 amino acids. CDR3 in DNA: TGTGCCAGCACTTACCGTGGGGGCGCTGACTACGAGCAGTACTTC. Protein product: CASTYRGGADYEQYF.